A selection of T cell receptor beta chains follows, all from one sample in a study of blood T cell repertoires in COVID-19. Assay used: immunoSEQ multiplex PCR; TCRdb lists only in-frame clones, some missing. The repertoire consists of some 120,000 clones, with around four fifths occurring once and the leading ten covering 5.5% to 6.5%. Specimen: peripheral blood. These receptors all come from an elderly man with active or convalescent COVID-19. The CDR3 runs from the conserved cysteine through the conserved F or W. A D gene is named only where the DNA matches it firmly. Clone size is stated in some rows and not others, as once, few, many or a class when expanded.

cdr3_aa,cdr3_nt,clone_size,v_call,j_call,d_call
CASSYRGGYEQYF,TGTGCCAGCAGTTACAGGGGAGGGTACGAGCAGTACTTC,.,TRBV6-5,TRBJ2-7,TRBD2
CAPIRGNGFAEAFF,TGTGCCCCGATCCGGGGAAACGGTTTCGCTGAAGCTTTCTTT,.,TRBV30,TRBJ1-1,.
CASSSTFGAGGYTF,TGTGCCAGCAGCTCGACGTTTGGTGCGGGAGGCTACACCTTC,.,TRBV5-5,TRBJ1-2,.
CASSPDRGWDYGYTF,TGTGCCAGCAGCCCAGACAGGGGTTGGGACTATGGCTACACCTTC,.,TRBV5-6,TRBJ1-2,TRBD1
CASSPGQQNTEAFF,TGCGCCAGCAGCCCGGGACAGCAGAACACTGAAGCTTTCTTT,.,TRBV5-1,TRBJ1-1,TRBD1
CASSAGGAVPDTQYF,TGTGCCAGCAGCGCGGGCGGGGCGGTGCCAGATACGCAGTATTTT,.,TRBV7-2,TRBJ2-3,.
CASSPSGAGNTIYF,TGTGCCAGCAGCCCGTCGGGGGCTGGAAACACCATATATTTT,.,TRBV3-1/TRBV3-2,TRBJ1-3,.
CSVPSGGNTGELFF,TGCAGCGTCCCTAGCGGGGGGAACACCGGGGAGCTGTTTTTT,few,TRBV29-1,TRBJ2-2,TRBD2
CASKGDSYEQYF,TGTGCCAGCAAGGGAGACTCCTACGAGCAGTACTTC,once,TRBV7-2,TRBJ2-7,.
CASSYLGQGNYGYTF,TGCGCCAGCAGCTATCTGGGACAGGGGAACTATGGCTACACCTTC,.,TRBV5-1,TRBJ1-2,TRBD1
CASSEGRGRQPQHF,TGTGCCAGTAGTGAAGGGAGAGGAAGGCAGCCCCAGCATTTT,.,TRBV19,TRBJ1-5,.
CAWSADLGQYNEQFF,TGTGCCTGGAGTGCCGACCTGGGACAGTACAATGAGCAGTTCTTC,few,TRBV30,TRBJ2-1,TRBD1